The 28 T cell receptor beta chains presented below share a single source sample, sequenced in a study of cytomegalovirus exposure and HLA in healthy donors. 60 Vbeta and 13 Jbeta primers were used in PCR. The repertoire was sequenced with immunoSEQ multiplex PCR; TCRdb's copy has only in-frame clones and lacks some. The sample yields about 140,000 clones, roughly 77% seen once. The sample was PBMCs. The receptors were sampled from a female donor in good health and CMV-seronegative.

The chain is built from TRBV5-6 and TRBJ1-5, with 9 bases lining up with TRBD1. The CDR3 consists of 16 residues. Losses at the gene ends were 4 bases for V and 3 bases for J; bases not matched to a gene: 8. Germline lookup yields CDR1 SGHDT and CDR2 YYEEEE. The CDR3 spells CASSPGTGKDNQPQHF. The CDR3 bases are TGTGCCAGCAGCCCCGGGACAGGGAAGGACAATCAGCCCCAGCATTTT.

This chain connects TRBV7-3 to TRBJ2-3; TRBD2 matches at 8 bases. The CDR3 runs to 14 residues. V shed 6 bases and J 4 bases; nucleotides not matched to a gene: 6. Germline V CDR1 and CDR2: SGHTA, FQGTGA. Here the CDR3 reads CASRPRGGADTQYF. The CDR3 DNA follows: TGTGCCAGCAGGCCTCGGGGGGGCGCAGATACGCAGTATTTT.

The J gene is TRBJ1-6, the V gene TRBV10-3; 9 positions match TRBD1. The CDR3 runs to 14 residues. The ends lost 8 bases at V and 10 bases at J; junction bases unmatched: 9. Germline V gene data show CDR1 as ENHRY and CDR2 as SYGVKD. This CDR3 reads CAIYSGTGRSPLHF. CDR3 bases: TGTGCCATCTACTCCGGGACAGGGCGGTCACCCCTCCACTTT.

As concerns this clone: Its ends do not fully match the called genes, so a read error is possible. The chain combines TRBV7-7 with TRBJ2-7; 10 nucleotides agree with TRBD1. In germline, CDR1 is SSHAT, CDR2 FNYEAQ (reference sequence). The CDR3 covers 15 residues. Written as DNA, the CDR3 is TGTGCTAGCAGCTTAGGGACGACAGGGGGCCACGAGCAGTACTTC. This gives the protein CASSLGTTGGHEQYF.

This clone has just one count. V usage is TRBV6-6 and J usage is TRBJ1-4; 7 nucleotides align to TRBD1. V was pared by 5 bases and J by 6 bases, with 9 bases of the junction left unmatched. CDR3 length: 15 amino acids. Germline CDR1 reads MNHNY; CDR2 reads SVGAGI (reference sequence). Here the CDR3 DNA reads TGTGCCAGCAGTAACCAAAACAGGGGAGATGAAAAACTGTTTTTT. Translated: CASSNQNRGDEKLFF.

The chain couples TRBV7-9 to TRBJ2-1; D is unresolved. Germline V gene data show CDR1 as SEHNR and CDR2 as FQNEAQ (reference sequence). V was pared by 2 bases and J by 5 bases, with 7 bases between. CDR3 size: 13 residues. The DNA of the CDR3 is TGTGCCAGCAGCTTATTGGTAGACAATGAGCAGTTCTTC. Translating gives CASSLLVDNEQFF.

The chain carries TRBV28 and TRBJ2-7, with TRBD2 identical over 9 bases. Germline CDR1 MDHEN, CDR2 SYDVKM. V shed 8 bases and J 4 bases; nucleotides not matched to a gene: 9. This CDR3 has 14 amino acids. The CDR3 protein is CASGLVAGAYEQYF. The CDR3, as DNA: TGTGCCAGCGGATTGGTAGCGGGGGCATACGAGCAGTACTTC.

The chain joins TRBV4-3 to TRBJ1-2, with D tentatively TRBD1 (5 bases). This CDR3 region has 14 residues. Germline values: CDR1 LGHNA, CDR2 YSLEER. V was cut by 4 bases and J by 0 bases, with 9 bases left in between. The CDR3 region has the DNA TGCGCCAGCAGCCCCAGGGTAGCTAACTATGGCTACACCTTC. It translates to CASSPRVANYGYTF.

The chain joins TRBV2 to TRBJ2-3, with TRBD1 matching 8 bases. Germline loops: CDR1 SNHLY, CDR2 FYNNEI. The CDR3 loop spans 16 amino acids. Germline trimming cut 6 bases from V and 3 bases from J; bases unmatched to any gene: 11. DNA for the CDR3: TGTGCCAGCAGGGACTTCAGGGGGCGTAGGACAGATACGCAGTATTTT. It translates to CASRDFRGRRTDTQYF.

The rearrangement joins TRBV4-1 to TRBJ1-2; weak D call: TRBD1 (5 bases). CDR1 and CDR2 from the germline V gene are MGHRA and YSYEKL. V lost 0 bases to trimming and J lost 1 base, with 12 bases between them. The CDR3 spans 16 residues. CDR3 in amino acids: CASSQDLVRVNYGYTF. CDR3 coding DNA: TGCGCCAGCAGCCAAGATCTAGTCAGGGTTAACTATGGCTACACCTTC.

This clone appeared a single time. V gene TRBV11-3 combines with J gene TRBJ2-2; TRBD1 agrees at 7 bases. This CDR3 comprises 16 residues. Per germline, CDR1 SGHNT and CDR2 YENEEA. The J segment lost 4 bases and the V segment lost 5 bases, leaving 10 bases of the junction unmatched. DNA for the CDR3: TGTGCCAGCAGCGCGCGCCGGGACAGATTCACCGGGGAGCTGTTTTTT. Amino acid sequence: CASSARRDRFTGELFF.

The CDR3 reads CASSPAERPIYF. The CDR3 DNA reads as TGTGCCAGTAGTCCGGCCGAGCGCCCCATATATTTT. This chain uses TRBV19 with TRBJ1-3; D not certain. This CDR3 is built from 12 residues. Germline V gives CDR1 LNHDA, CDR2 SQIVND (reference sequence). The V gene lost 5 bases and the J gene lost 11 bases, with 13 bases spanning the gap.

The CDR3 here is CASSERGTNEKLFF. Written as DNA, the CDR3 is TGTGCCAGCAGTGAACGAGGGACTAATGAAAAACTGTTTTTT. V and J are TRBV2 and TRBJ1-4, with D uncertain. The germline V gene has CDR1 SNHLY and CDR2 FYNNEI. Trimming took 2 bases from V and 2 from J, leaving 6 bases between them. This CDR3 region has 14 residues.

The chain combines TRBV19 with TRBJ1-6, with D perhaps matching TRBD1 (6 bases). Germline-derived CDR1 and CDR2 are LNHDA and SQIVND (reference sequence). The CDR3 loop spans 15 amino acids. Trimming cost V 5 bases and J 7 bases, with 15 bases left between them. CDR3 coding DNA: TGTGCCAGTAGTGCACGGGGGGGGGCCAATTCACCCCTCCACTTT. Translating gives CASSARGGANSPLHF.

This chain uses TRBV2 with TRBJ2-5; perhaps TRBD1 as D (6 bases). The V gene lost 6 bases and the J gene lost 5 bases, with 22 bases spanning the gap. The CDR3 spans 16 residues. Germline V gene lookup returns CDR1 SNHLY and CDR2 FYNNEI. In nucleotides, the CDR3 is TGTGCCAGCAGGGCCCCCTGGGGGCCTCAAAGGGAGACCCAGTACTTC. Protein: CASRAPWGPQRETQYF.

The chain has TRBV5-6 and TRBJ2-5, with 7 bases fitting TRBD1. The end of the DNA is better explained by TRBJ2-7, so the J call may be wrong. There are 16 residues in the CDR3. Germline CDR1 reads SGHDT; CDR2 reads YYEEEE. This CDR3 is CASSSLRQGVSYEQYF. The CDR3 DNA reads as TGTGCCAGCAGCTCCCTTAGGCAGGGGGTCTCCTACGAGCAGTACTTC.

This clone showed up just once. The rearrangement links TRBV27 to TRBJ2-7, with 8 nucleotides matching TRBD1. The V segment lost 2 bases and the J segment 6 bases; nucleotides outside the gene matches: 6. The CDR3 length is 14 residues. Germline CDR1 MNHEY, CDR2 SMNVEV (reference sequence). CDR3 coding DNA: TGTGCCAGCAGTTTAAAAAGGACAGGGTCCGAGCAGTACTTC. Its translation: CASSLKRTGSEQYF.

CDR3 region: CASSLAWREGTDTQYF. The CDR3, as DNA: TGCGCCAGCAGCTTGGCCTGGCGGGAGGGCACAGATACGCAGTATTTT. The genes are TRBV5-1 and TRBJ2-3; 8 bases are shared with TRBD2. Per the germline V gene, CDR1 is SGHRS and CDR2 is YFSETQ. Germline trimming cut 0 bases from V and 1 base from J; bases unmatched to any gene: 4. CDR3 size: 16 residues.

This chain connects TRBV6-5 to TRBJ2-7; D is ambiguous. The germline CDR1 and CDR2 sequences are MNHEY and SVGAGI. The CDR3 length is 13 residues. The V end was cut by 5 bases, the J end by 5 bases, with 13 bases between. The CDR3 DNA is TGTGCCAGCAGTCAGCCAGGCAGGAACGAGCAGTACTTC. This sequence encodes CASSQPGRNEQYF.

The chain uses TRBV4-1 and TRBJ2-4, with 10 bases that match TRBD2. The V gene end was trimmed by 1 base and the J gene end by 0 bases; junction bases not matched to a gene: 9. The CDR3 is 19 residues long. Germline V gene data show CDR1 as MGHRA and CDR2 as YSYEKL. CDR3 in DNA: TGCGCCAGCAGCCAAGGGGAGCGGGAGGGGTTACTAGCCAAAAACATTCAGTACTTC. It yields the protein CASSQGEREGLLAKNIQYF.

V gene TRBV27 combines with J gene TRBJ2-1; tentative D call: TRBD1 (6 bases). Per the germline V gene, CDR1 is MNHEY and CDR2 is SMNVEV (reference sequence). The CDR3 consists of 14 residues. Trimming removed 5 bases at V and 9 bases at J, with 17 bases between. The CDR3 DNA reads TGTGCCAGCAGTGCCTTCAGGGGTCGGGGTGAGCAGTTCTTC. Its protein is CASSAFRGRGEQFF.

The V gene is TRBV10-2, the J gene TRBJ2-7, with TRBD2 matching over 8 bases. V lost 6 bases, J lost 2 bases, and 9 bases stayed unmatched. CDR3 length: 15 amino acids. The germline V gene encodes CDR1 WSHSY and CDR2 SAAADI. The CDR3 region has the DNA TGCGCCAGCAGGGAGATGGGCGGGGGGCCCTACGAGCAGTACTTC. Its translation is CASREMGGGPYEQYF.

CDR3 amino acids: CASTSNEGDYGYTF. Written as DNA, the CDR3 is TGTGCCAGCACCTCCAATGAGGGGGACTATGGCTACACCTTC. The chain carries TRBV27 and TRBJ1-2; weak D call: TRBD1 (6 bases). V gave up 7 bases and J gave up 3 bases, with 15 bases separating them. This CDR3 contains 14 residues. Per germline, CDR1 MNHEY and CDR2 SMNVEV (reference sequence).

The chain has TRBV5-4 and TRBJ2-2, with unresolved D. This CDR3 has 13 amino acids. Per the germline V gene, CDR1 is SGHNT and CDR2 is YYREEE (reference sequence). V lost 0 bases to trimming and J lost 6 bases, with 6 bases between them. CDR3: CASSLVMSGELFF. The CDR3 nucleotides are TGTGCCAGCAGCTTGGTCATGTCCGGGGAGCTGTTTTTT.

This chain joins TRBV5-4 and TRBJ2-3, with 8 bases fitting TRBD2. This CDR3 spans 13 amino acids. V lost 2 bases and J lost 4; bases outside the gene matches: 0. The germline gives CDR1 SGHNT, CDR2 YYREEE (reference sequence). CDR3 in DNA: TGTGCCAGCAGCTTAGCGGGGGCAGATACGCAGTATTTT. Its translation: CASSLAGADTQYF. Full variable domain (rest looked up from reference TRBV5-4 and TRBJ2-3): ETGVTQSPTHLIKTRGQQVTLRCSSQSGHNTVSWYQQALGQGPQFIFQYYREEENGRGNFPPRFSGLQFPNYSSELNVNALELDDSALYLCASSLAGADTQYFGPGTRLTVL.

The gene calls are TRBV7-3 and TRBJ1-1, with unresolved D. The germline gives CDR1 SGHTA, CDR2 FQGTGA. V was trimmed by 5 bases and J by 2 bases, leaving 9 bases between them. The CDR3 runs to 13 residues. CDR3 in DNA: TGTGCCAGCAGCGCGTTAAGAAACACTGAAGCTTTCTTT. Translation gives CASSALRNTEAFF.

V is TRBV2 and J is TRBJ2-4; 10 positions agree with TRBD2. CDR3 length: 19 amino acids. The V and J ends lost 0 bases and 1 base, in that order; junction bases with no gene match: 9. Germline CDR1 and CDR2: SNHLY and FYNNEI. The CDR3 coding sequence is TGTGCCAGCAGTGAAGCGCTTCTAGCGGGAGCGGGGGCCAAAAACATTCAGTACTTC. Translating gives CASSEALLAGAGAKNIQYF.

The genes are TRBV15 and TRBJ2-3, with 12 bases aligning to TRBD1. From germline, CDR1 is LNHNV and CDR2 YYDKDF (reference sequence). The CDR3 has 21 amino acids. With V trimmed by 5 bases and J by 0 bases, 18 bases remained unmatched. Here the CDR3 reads CATSPLWGQGARLESTDTQYF. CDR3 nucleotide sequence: TGTGCCACCAGCCCCCTTTGGGGACAGGGGGCGCGATTGGAAAGCACAGATACGCAGTATTTT.